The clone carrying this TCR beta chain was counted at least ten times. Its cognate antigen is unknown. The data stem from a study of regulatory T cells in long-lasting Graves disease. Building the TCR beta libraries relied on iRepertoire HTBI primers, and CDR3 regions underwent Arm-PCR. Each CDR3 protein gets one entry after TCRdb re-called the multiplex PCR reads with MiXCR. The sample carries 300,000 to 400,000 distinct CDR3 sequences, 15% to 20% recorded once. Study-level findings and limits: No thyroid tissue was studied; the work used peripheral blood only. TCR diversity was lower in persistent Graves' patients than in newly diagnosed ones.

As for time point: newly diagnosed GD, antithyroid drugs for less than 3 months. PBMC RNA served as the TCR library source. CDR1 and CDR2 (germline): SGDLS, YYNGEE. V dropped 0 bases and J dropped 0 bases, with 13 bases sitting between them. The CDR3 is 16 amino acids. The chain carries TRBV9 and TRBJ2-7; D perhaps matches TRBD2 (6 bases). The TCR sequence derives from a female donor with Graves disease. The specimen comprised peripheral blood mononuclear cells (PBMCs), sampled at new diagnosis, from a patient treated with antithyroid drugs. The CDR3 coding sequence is TGTGCCAGCAGCGTAGGTAGCGGCCCAAGCTCCTACGAGCAGTACTTC. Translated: CASSVGSGPSSYEQYF. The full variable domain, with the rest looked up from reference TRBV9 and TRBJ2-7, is DSGVTQTPKHLITATGQRVTLRCSPRSGDLSVYWYQQSLDQGLQFLIQYYNGEERAKGNILERFSAQQFPDLHSELNLSSLELGDSALYFCASSVGSGPSSYEQYFGPGTRLTVT.